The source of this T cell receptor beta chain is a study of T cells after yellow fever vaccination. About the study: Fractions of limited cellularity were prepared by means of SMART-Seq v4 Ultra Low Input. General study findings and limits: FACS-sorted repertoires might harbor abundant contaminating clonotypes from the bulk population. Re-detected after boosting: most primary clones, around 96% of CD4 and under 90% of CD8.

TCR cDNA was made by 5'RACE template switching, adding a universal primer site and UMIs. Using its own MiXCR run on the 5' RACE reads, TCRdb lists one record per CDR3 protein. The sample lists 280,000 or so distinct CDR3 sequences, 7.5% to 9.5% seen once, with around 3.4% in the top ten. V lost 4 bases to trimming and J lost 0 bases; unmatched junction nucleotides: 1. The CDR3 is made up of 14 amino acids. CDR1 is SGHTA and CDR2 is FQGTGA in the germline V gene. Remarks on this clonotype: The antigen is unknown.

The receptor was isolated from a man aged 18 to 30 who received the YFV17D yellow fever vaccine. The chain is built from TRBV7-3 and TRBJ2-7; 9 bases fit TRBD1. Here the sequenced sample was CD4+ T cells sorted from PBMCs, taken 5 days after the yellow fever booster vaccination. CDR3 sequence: CASSSGQGSYEQYF. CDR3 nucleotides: TGTGCCAGCAGCTCGGGACAGGGCTCCTACGAGCAGTACTTC.